The 8 T cell receptor beta chains listed next were all sequenced from one sample in a study of early T cells in non-severe SARS-CoV-2 infection. TCRdb reprocessed the 5' RACE reads with MiXCR, giving one entry per CDR3 protein. This sample carries approximately 97,000 distinct CDR3 sequences, about an eighth of them seen once, and the ten largest clones take less than 8%. Specimen: whole blood. These receptors originate from an adult who was a healthcare worker with PCR-confirmed SARS-CoV-2 infection or an uninfected control (not recorded which).

This clonotype was seen at least ten times. Here the CDR3 DNA reads TGTGCCAGCGGTACCCTGGGCGAGCAGTACTTC. It is translated as CASGTLGEQYF. The rearrangement joins TRBV27 to TRBJ2-7, with D hard to call. The germline CDR1 and CDR2 sequences are MNHEY and SMNVEV (reference sequence). The CDR3 totals 11 residues. Between the trimmed V and J ends, which lost 8 bases and 6 bases, there was a span of 11 bases.

This clonotype was counted a few times. The V gene is TRBV27, the J gene TRBJ2-7; perhaps TRBD2 as D (6 bases). CDR1 and CDR2 (germline): MNHEY, SMNVEV (reference sequence). Between the trimmed V and J ends, which lost 4 bases and 11 bases, there was a span of 21 bases. The CDR3 extends over 14 amino acids. The CDR3 DNA reads TGTGCCAGCAGTTCCACCATCCTGCGGGAAACGGAGTACTTC. Protein sequence: CASSSTILRETEYF.

This clonotype was found a few times. J is TRBJ1-1 and V is TRBV7-9; D uncertain. Germline V lookup: CDR1 SEHNR, CDR2 FQNEAQ (reference sequence). This CDR3 contains 12 residues. Trimming took 5 bases from V and 6 from J, leaving 10 bases between them. For the CDR3, the DNA is TGTGCCAGCAGCCCACGGATCCCTGAAGCTTTCTTT. Protein sequence: CASSPRIPEAFF.

This clonotype was observed many times. The rearrangement links TRBV7-2 to TRBJ1-2; D is undetermined. Trimming removed 1 base from V and 4 bases from J, with 7 bases in between. Germline CDR1 is SGHTA and CDR2 is FQGNSA. The CDR3 extends over 13 amino acids. CDR3 bases: TGTGCCAGCAGCTTAGAGTGGTTCTATGGCTACACCTTC. Translation gives CASSLEWFYGYTF.

The V gene is TRBV9, the J gene TRBJ2-2; the match to TRBD2 covers 8 bases. Germline trimming cut 0 bases from V and 5 bases from J; bases unmatched to any gene: 9. Germline lookup yields CDR1 SGDLS and CDR2 YYNGEE. This CDR3 comprises 17 residues. CDR3 region: CASSVANLAGSTGELFF. CDR3 in DNA: TGTGCCAGCAGCGTAGCTAACCTAGCGGGTTCGACCGGGGAGCTGTTTTTT.

This clonotype has just a few counts. The rearrangement joins TRBV6-7 to TRBJ2-5, with D uncertain. TRBV6-7 is noted as an ORF with a role that remains uncertain. The CDR3 runs to 15 residues. Trimming removed 6 bases from V and 3 bases from J, with 17 bases in between. The CDR3 coding sequence is TGTGCCAGCAGGAAAACTGCAGGTCCAAAAGAGACCCAGTACTTC. It translates to CASRKTAGPKETQYF.

This chain links TRBV4-2 with TRBJ2-7; the D gene is possibly TRBD1 (6 bases). The CDR3 has 14 residues. V was trimmed by 2 bases and J by 3 bases, leaving 11 bases between them. Germline-derived CDR1 and CDR2 are LGHNA and YNFKEQ. CDR3 in amino acids: CASSQPGQDYEQYF. CDR3 coding DNA: TGTGCCAGCAGCCAACCGGGACAAGACTACGAGCAGTACTTC.

This clonotype was seen only a few times. This rearrangement joins TRBV28 to TRBJ1-6; D might be TRBD1 (5 bases). V shed 8 bases and J shed 0 bases, with 5 bases lying between them. CDR1 is MDHEN, CDR2 SYDVKM, per germline. This CDR3 is built from 13 residues. CDR3 protein: CASGGSYNSPLHF. CDR3 nucleotides: TGTGCCAGCGGGGGCTCCTATAATTCACCCCTCCACTTT.